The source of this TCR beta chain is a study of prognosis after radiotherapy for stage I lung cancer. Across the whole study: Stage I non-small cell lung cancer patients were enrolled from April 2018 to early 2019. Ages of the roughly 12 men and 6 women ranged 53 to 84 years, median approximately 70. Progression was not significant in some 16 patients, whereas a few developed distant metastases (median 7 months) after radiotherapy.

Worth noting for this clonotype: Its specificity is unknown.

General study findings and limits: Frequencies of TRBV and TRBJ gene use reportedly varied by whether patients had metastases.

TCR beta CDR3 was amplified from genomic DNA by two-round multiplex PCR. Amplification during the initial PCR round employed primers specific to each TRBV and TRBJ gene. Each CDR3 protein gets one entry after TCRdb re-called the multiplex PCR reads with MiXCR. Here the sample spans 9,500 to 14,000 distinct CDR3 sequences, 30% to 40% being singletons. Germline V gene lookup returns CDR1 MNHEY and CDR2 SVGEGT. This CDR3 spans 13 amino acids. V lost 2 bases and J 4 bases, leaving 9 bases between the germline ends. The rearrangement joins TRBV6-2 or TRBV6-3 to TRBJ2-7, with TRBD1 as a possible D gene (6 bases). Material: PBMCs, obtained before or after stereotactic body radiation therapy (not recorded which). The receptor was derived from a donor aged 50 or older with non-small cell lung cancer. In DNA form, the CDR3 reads TGTGCCAGCAGTTACAGGGGGTCGTACGAGCAGTACTTC. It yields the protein CASSYRGSYEQYF.